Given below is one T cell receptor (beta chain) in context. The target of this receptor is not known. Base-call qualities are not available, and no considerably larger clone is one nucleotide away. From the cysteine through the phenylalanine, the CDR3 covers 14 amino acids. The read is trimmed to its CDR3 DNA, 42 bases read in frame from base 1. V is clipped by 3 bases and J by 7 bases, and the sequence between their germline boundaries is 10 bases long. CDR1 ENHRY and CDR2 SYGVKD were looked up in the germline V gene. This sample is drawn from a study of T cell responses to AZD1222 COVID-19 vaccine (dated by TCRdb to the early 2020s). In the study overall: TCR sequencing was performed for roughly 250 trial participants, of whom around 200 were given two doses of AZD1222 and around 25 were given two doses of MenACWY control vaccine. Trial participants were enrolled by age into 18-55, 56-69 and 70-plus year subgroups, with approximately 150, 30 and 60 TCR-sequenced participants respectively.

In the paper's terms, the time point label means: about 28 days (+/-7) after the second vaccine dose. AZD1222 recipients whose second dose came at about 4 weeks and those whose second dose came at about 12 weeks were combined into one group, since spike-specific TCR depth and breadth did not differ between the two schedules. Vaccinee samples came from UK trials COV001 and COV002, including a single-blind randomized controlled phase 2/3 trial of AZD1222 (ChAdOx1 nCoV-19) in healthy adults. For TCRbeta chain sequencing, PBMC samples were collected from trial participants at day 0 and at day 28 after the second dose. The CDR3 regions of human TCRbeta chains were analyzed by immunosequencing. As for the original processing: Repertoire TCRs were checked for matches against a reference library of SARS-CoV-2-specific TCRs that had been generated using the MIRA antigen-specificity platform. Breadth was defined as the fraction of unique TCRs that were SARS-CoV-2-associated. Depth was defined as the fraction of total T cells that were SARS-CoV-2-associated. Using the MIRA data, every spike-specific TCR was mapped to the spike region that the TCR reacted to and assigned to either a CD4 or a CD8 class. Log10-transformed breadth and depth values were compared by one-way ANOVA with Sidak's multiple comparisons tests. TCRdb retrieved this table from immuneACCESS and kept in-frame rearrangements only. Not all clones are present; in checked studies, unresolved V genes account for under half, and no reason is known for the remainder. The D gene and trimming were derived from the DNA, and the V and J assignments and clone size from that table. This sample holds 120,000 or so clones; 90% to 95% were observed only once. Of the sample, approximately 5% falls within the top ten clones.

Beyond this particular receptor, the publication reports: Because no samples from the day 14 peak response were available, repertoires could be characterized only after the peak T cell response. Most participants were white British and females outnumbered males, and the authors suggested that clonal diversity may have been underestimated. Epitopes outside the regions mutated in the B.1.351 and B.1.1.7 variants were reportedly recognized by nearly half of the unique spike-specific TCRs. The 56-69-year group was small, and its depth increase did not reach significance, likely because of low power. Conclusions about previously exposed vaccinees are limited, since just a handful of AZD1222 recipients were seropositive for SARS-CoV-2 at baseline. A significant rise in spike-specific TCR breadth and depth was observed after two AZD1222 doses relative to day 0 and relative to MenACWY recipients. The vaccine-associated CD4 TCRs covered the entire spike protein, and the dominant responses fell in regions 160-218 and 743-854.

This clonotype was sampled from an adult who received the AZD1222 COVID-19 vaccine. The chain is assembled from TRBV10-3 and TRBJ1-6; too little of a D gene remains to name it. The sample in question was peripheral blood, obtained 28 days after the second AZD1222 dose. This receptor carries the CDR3 CAISERHGNSPLHF. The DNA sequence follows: TGTGCCATCAGTGAAAGACACGGGAATTCACCCCTCCACTTT.